The 24 T cell receptor beta chains below were found in one sample sequenced in a study of blood T cell repertoires in COVID-19. Data came from immunoSEQ multiplex PCR; TCRdb stores just in-frame clones and leaves some out. The sample includes about 360,000 clones, approximately 86% seen only once; the top ten take roughly 7.1%. Specimen: peripheral blood. The receptors were gathered from a woman aged 55 to 70 with COVID-19, enrolled during active disease.

The chain carries TRBV5-6 and TRBJ1-4; 8 bases map to TRBD1. CDR1 is SGHDT and CDR2 is YYEEEE in the germline V gene. CDR3 length: 17 residues. V trimming: 4 bases; J trimming: 1 base; junction bases outside the gene matches: 9. For the CDR3, the DNA is TGTGCCAGCAGCGCCCGGACAGGGCGTGGAACTAATGAAAAACTGTTTTTT. Translation gives CASSARTGRGTNEKLFF.

The V gene is TRBV5-1, the J gene TRBJ2-5; 7 bases map to TRBD1. Trimming at V came to 0 bases and at J to 4 bases, leaving 6 bases not matched to a gene. CDR1 SGHRS and CDR2 YFSETQ come from the germline V gene. This CDR3 region has 15 residues. CDR3 region: CASSLGDRVGETQYF. In nucleotides, the CDR3 is TGCGCCAGCAGCTTGGGCGACAGGGTGGGAGAGACCCAGTACTTC.

The CDR3 here is CASSKTAGSSYEQYF. CDR3 nucleotides: TGTGCCAGTAGTAAAACCGCCGGGAGCTCCTACGAGCAGTACTTC. V is TRBV19 and J is TRBJ2-7; D possibly corresponds to TRBD2 (6 bases). Trimming left V 4 bases short and J 0 bases short, with 13 bases between. The CDR3 totals 15 residues. Germline V lookup: CDR1 LNHDA, CDR2 SQIVND (reference sequence). Full variable domain (rest looked up from reference TRBV19 and TRBJ2-7): DGGITQSPKYLFRKEGQNVTLSCEQNLNHDAMYWYRQDPGQGLRLIYYSQIVNDFQKGDIAEGYSVSREKKESFPLTVTSAQKNPTAFYLCASSKTAGSSYEQYFGPGTRLTVT.

This clone showed up just once. This sequence joins TRBV9 and TRBJ2-3; 7 nucleotides align to TRBD1. The CDR3 sequence is 18 residues long. J was trimmed by 2 bases and V by 5 bases; bases with no gene match: 17. Germline V CDR1 and CDR2: SGDLS, YYNGEE. The CDR3 loop reads CASRPTDRVPVVTDTQYF. The CDR3 DNA reads TGTGCCAGCAGGCCCACTGACAGGGTACCGGTTGTCACAGATACGCAGTATTTT.

The rearrangement links TRBV7-6 to TRBJ2-2; perhaps TRBD1 as D (6 bases). V was pared by 5 bases and J by 4 bases, with 17 bases between. The CDR3 sequence is 16 residues long. CDR1 and CDR2 from the germline V gene are SGHVS and FNYEAQ. This CDR3 reads CASSPSQGWGTGELFF. DNA of the CDR3: TGTGCCAGCAGCCCCAGTCAGGGGTGGGGCACCGGGGAGCTGTTTTTT. Full variable domain (remainder filled in from reference TRBV7-6 and TRBJ2-2): GAGVSQSPRYKVTKRGQDVALRCDPISGHVSLYWYRQALGQGPEFLTYFNYEAQQDKSGLPNDRFSAERPEGSISTLTIQRTEQRDSAMYRCASSPSQGWGTGELFFGEGSRLTVL.

Here the CDR3 reads CASSAQGKNEKLFF. CDR3 DNA: TGTGCCAGTAGTGCACAGGGTAAAAATGAAAAACTGTTTTTT. The chain links TRBV19 to TRBJ1-4, with a possible D match to TRBD1 (6 bases). Trimming took 5 bases from V and 5 from J, leaving 12 bases between them. From germline, CDR1 is LNHDA and CDR2 SQIVND (reference sequence). The CDR3 is 14 amino acids.

The chain combines TRBV6-1 with TRBJ1-3; D not resolved. With 0 bases removed from V and 2 bases from J, the gap between germline ends came to 8 bases. CDR1 and CDR2 from the germline V gene are MNHNS and SASEGT. The CDR3 runs to 15 residues. For the CDR3, the DNA is TGTGCCAGCAGTGAAGCTCCGGGAGCTGGAAACACCATATATTTT. It yields the protein CASSEAPGAGNTIYF.

This rearrangement joins TRBV7-6 to TRBJ1-1; D may be TRBD1 (5 bases). The CDR3 has 12 residues. Germline CDR1 is SGHVS and CDR2 is FNYEAQ. V was shortened by 5 bases and J by 6 bases, with 10 bases between the two germline ends. CDR3 residues: CASSGNRPEAFF. CDR3 in DNA: TGTGCCAGCAGCGGAAACAGGCCTGAAGCTTTCTTT.

The gene calls are TRBV6-6 and TRBJ1-2; D not resolved. The CDR3 is 14 residues long. V was shortened by 6 bases and J by 2 bases, with 13 bases between the two germline ends. Germline V gene data show CDR1 as MNHNY and CDR2 as SVGAGI (reference sequence). CDR3 loop: CASRDSTENYGYTF. DNA for the CDR3: TGTGCCAGCAGGGACTCGACGGAGAACTATGGCTACACCTTC.

The sample holds one count of this clone. The rearrangement uses TRBV18 and TRBJ2-4, with 8 bases that match TRBD2. The CDR3 length is 21 residues. Losses at the gene ends were 7 bases for V and 0 bases for J; bases not matched to a gene: 23. CDR1 and CDR2 from the germline V gene are KGHSH and LQKENI. The DNA for the CDR3 is TGTGCCAGCTACCCTCTTCCCCTATCGGCGGGGGGCACTCTAGCCAAAAACATTCAGTACTTC. Translating gives CASYPLPLSAGGTLAKNIQYF. The variable domain in full, with the rest retrieved from reference TRBV18 and TRBJ2-4, is NAGVMQNPRHLVRRRGQEARLRCSPMKGHSHVYWYRQLPEEGLKFMVYLQKENIIDESGMPKERFSAEFPKEGPSILRIQQVVRGDSAAYFCASYPLPLSAGGTLAKNIQYFGAGTRLSVL.

This clone appeared a few times. The chain recombines TRBV5-1 with TRBJ1-5; no firm D call. V shed 0 bases and J shed 0 bases, with 13 bases lying between them. This CDR3 contains 17 residues. CDR1 and CDR2 from the germline V gene are SGHRS and YFSETQ. As DNA, the CDR3 is TGCGCCAGCAGCTTGGGTGTGGCGGCAGATAGCAATCAGCCCCAGCATTTT. As protein: CASSLGVAADSNQPQHF.

The chain couples TRBV6-2 or TRBV6-3 to TRBJ2-2; D unclear. This CDR3 is built from 13 residues. Trimming shortened V by 5 bases and J by 1 base, and 5 bases separated the two germline ends. Germline assignment: CDR1 MNHEY and CDR2 SVGEGT. CDR3 in amino acids: CASSRQNTGELFF. CDR3 bases: TGTGCCAGCAGTCGACAGAACACCGGGGAGCTGTTTTTT.

The J gene is TRBJ2-2, the V gene TRBV5-1; TRBD1 aligns across 7 bases. Germline-derived CDR1 and CDR2 are SGHRS and YFSETQ. Trimming removed 7 bases from V and 3 bases from J; junction bases left unmatched: 6. The CDR3 has 14 residues. CDR3 sequence: CASGRTGDTGELFF. CDR3 nucleotide sequence: TGCGCCAGCGGTCGGACAGGCGACACCGGGGAGCTGTTTTTT.

The chain employs TRBV5-1 and TRBJ2-5, with D possibly being TRBD1 (6 bases). The CDR3 has 15 residues. Germline V gene sequence: CDR1 SGHRS, CDR2 YFSETQ. The ends were cut back, 4 bases at V and 1 base at J, with 14 bases in the middle. The CDR3 nucleotides read TGCGCCAGCAGCATTCAACAGGGCACCCAAGAGACCCAGTACTTC. Encoded protein: CASSIQQGTQETQYF. The entire variable domain, with the rest obtained from reference TRBV5-1 and TRBJ2-5, is as follows: KAGVTQTPRYLIKTRGQQVTLSCSPISGHRSVSWYQQTPGQGLQFLFEYFSETQRNKGNFPGRFSGRQFSNSRSEMNVSTLELGDSALYLCASSIQQGTQETQYFGPGTRLLVL.

This chain connects TRBV20-1 to TRBJ2-2, with D possibly matching TRBD1 (6 bases). Germline lookup yields CDR1 DFQATT and CDR2 SNEGSKA (reference sequence). The length of the CDR3 is 14 residues. V lost 3 bases and J lost 4, with 12 bases in between. The CDR3 DNA follows: TGCAGTGCTAGTCTCCAGGGGACCACCGGGGAGCTGTTTTTT. Amino acids: CSASLQGTTGELFF.

V is TRBV6-5 and J is TRBJ1-2, with no clear D. Germline loops: CDR1 MNHEY, CDR2 SVGAGI. The germline V and J ends were trimmed by 0 bases and 8 bases, with 16 bases remaining between them. The CDR3 has 15 amino acids. CDR3 region: CASSYSEGSFRGYTF. CDR3 in DNA: TGTGCCAGCAGTTACTCGGAAGGATCGTTCAGGGGCTACACCTTC.

J is TRBJ2-1 and V is TRBV5-1, with TRBD2 identical over 14 bases. The CDR3 extends over 15 amino acids. The ends lost 4 bases at V and 9 bases at J; junction bases unmatched: 6. Germline V lookup: CDR1 SGHRS, CDR2 YFSETQ. DNA for the CDR3: TGCGCCAGCAGCCCGGGGACTAGCGGGGGAAGTGAGCAGTTCTTC. This codes for CASSPGTSGGSEQFF.

This clone was picked up a small number of times. The V and J genes are TRBV19 and TRBJ1-6; TRBD1 agrees at 7 bases. This CDR3 comprises 15 residues. The junction had 13 bases not matched to a gene; V was cut back by 8 bases and J by 9 bases. Per the germline V gene, CDR1 is LNHDA and CDR2 is SQIVND (reference sequence). This chain's CDR3 is CASQGRRSGGSPLHF. CDR3 sequence (DNA): TGTGCCAGTCAAGGGAGGAGGTCAGGGGGTTCACCCCTCCACTTT.

This chain links TRBV7-2 with TRBJ1-6; a weak D match, TRBD1 (5 bases). V was trimmed by 3 bases and J by 2 bases, leaving 11 bases between them. The CDR3 contains 16 residues. Germline V CDR1 and CDR2: SGHTA, FQGNSA. CDR3 sequence: CASSLEQAAYNSPLHF. The CDR3 coding sequence is TGTGCCAGCAGCTTGGAACAGGCCGCCTATAATTCACCCCTCCACTTT.

The rearrangement uses TRBV5-1 and TRBJ2-7; 8 positions match TRBD2. The V segment lost 1 base and the J segment 0 bases; nucleotides outside the gene matches: 9. Germline-derived CDR1 and CDR2 are SGHRS and YFSETQ. The CDR3 is 17 amino acids. CDR3 residues: CASSLSLAGGYSYEQYF. In nucleotides, the CDR3 is TGCGCCAGCAGCTTGAGTTTGGCGGGGGGTTACTCCTACGAGCAGTACTTC.

This sequence joins TRBV9 and TRBJ2-5; D might be TRBD2 (6 bases). The V gene lost 3 bases and the J gene lost 5 bases, with 14 bases spanning the gap. This CDR3 region has 14 residues. Germline V gene data show CDR1 as SGDLS and CDR2 as YYNGEE. Here the CDR3 DNA reads TGTGCCAGCAGCGATGGGGGGTTTAGGGAGACCCAGTACTTC. The encoded protein is CASSDGGFRETQYF.

The rearrangement joins TRBV1 to TRBJ2-1; the table's D call, TRBD2, has no DNA check behind it. TRBV1 is described as a pseudogene. The CDR3 length is 17 residues. The DNA for the CDR3 is TGCACCAGCAGCCAAGATCGACTAGCGGGGGAGAGGAATGAGCAGTTCTTC. This sequence encodes CTSSQDRLAGERNEQFF.

This chain joins TRBV7-2 and TRBJ2-5; 13 nucleotides match TRBD2. V lost 5 bases to trimming and J lost 5 bases; unmatched junction nucleotides: 8. This CDR3 is 16 amino acids long. Looked up from germline, CDR1 is SGHTA and CDR2 is FQGNSA. CDR3 residues: CASSQTSGGYVETQYF. The CDR3, as DNA: TGTGCCAGCAGCCAGACTAGCGGGGGGTACGTTGAGACCCAGTACTTC.

The chain combines TRBV18 with TRBJ2-5; the match to TRBD2 covers 10 bases. Trimming removed 2 bases from V and 5 bases from J; junction bases left unmatched: 8. The germline V gene encodes CDR1 KGHSH and CDR2 LQKENI. CDR3 length: 16 residues. The CDR3 DNA is TGTGCCAGCTCACCAAGCGGGGGGGCCGGATCGGAGACCCAGTACTTC. Protein: CASSPSGGAGSETQYF.